These T cell receptor beta chains were read from a single sample in a study of blood T cell repertoires in COVID-19. Assay used: immunoSEQ multiplex PCR; TCRdb lists only in-frame clones, some missing. Found here are around 30,000 clones, 92% of them singletons; the top ten hold under 2.5%. What was sequenced was peripheral blood. Receptor source: a man aged 50-59 years with active COVID-19. The CDR3 runs from the conserved cysteine through the conserved F or W. A D gene is named only where the DNA matches it firmly. Size is stated for part of the rows, as once, few or many counts, or as a class when the clone is expanded.

j_call: TRBJ1-4; clone_size: NA; d_call: TRBD1; v_call: TRBV10-3; cdr3_length: 14; cdr3_nt: TGTGCCATCAGTGAGGACAGGGGAAACGAAAAACTGTTTTTT; cdr3_aa: CAISEDRGNEKLFF
j_call: TRBJ2-5; clone_size: NA; d_call: NA; v_call: TRBV7-9; cdr3_length: 17; cdr3_nt: TGTGCCAGCAGCTCAGTGGGCACGGGGATGGGAGGAGAGACCCAGTACTTC; cdr3_aa: CASSSVGTGMGGETQYF
j_call: TRBJ1-2; clone_size: NA; d_call: TRBD1; v_call: TRBV4-1; cdr3_length: 15; cdr3_nt: TGCGCCAGCAGACGCGGGACAGCTCAACTCTATGGCTACACCTTC; cdr3_aa: CASRRGTAQLYGYTF
j_call: TRBJ2-7; clone_size: NA; d_call: TRBD2; v_call: TRBV6-1; cdr3_length: 16; cdr3_nt: TGTGCCAGCAGTGGGCAACTAGCGGGAAAGATTTACGAGCAGTACTTC; cdr3_aa: CASSGQLAGKIYEQYF
j_call: TRBJ1-2; clone_size: NA; d_call: TRBD1; v_call: TRBV6-5; cdr3_length: 15; cdr3_nt: TGTGCCAGCAGTTTCACCACCGGGACAGGGGTTGGCTACACCTTC; cdr3_aa: CASSFTTGTGVGYTF
j_call: TRBJ1-5; clone_size: NA; d_call: NA; v_call: TRBV5-1; cdr3_length: 13; cdr3_nt: TGCGCCAGCAGCTCGGGGTTGGGCCAGCCCCAGCATTTT; cdr3_aa: CASSSGLGQPQHF
j_call: TRBJ2-1; clone_size: NA; d_call: NA; v_call: TRBV5-1; cdr3_length: 12; cdr3_nt: TGCGCCAGCAGCTTGGAACAGAGAATGCAGTTCTTC; cdr3_aa: CASSLEQRMQFF
j_call: TRBJ1-2; clone_size: NA; d_call: NA; v_call: TRBV27; cdr3_length: 15; cdr3_nt: TGTGCCAGCGGTCCGGGGGAGGGGCGCGGCTATGGCTACACCTTC; cdr3_aa: CASGPGEGRGYGYTF
j_call: TRBJ2-3; clone_size: NA; d_call: TRBD2; v_call: TRBV28; cdr3_length: 15; cdr3_nt: TGTGCCAGCAGGGCCGGGACTAGCGGCACAGATACGCAGTATTTT; cdr3_aa: CASRAGTSGTDTQYF
j_call: TRBJ2-5; clone_size: NA; d_call: TRBD2; v_call: TRBV4-1; cdr3_length: 15; cdr3_nt: TGCGCCAGCAGCCTGGGGACTAGCGGGGGTGAGACCCAGTACTTC; cdr3_aa: CASSLGTSGGETQYF
j_call: TRBJ1-3; clone_size: NA; d_call: NA; v_call: TRBV7-9; cdr3_length: 16; cdr3_nt: TGTGCCAGCAGCTTATTAAGGGGGTTGTCTGGAAACACCATATATTTT; cdr3_aa: CASSLLRGLSGNTIYF
j_call: TRBJ2-5; clone_size: NA; d_call: TRBD1; v_call: TRBV11-2; cdr3_length: 14; cdr3_nt: TGTGCCAGCAGCTCGGGACAGGCCCAAGAGACCCAGTACTTC; cdr3_aa: CASSSGQAQETQYF
j_call: TRBJ1-1; clone_size: once; d_call: NA; v_call: TRBV5-1; cdr3_length: 15; cdr3_nt: TGCGCCAGCAGCCGAAAGGACAGCTCCAACACTGAAGCTTTCTTT; cdr3_aa: CASSRKDSSNTEAFF
j_call: TRBJ2-2; clone_size: NA; d_call: NA; v_call: TRBV6-5; cdr3_length: 15; cdr3_nt: TGTGCCAGCAGTTACAGAGGGACTAACACCGGGGAGCTGTTTTTT; cdr3_aa: CASSYRGTNTGELFF
j_call: TRBJ2-2; clone_size: NA; d_call: NA; v_call: TRBV5-4; cdr3_length: 16; cdr3_nt: TGTGCCAGCAGCCCCTCGGCATGGGGAGGTGCCGGGGAGCTGTTTTTT; cdr3_aa: CASSPSAWGGAGELFF
j_call: TRBJ1-1; clone_size: NA; d_call: TRBD1; v_call: TRBV18; cdr3_length: 15; cdr3_nt: TGTGCCAGCTCACCTGGTTACAGGGGGCTCACTGAAGCTTTCTTT; cdr3_aa: CASSPGYRGLTEAFF
j_call: TRBJ2-5; clone_size: NA; d_call: TRBD1; v_call: TRBV11-3; cdr3_length: 16; cdr3_nt: TGTGCCAGCAGCCTGGAGGGACAGGGTATTCAAGAGACCCAGTACTTC; cdr3_aa: CASSLEGQGIQETQYF
j_call: TRBJ1-3; clone_size: NA; d_call: NA; v_call: TRBV14; cdr3_length: 13; cdr3_nt: TGTGCCAGCAGCTACACTATCCTGGGGCAAGCCGATTTT; cdr3_aa: CASSYTILGQADF
j_call: TRBJ2-5; clone_size: NA; d_call: NA; v_call: TRBV5-1; cdr3_length: 13; cdr3_nt: TGCGCCAGCAGCTTTATGAGACAAGAGACCCAGTACTTC; cdr3_aa: CASSFMRQETQYF
j_call: TRBJ2-1; clone_size: once; d_call: TRBD1; v_call: TRBV24-1; cdr3_length: 17; cdr3_nt: TGTGCCACCAGTGATTCGGTGGGACAGGGGCCCCCCAGGGGGCAGTTCTTC; cdr3_aa: CATSDSVGQGPPRGQFF
j_call: TRBJ2-2; clone_size: NA; d_call: NA; v_call: TRBV27; cdr3_length: 14; cdr3_nt: TGTGCCAGCAGTGACCGTCGCGGCACCGGGGAGCTGTTTTTT; cdr3_aa: CASSDRRGTGELFF
j_call: TRBJ1-6; clone_size: NA; d_call: NA; v_call: TRBV7-7; cdr3_length: 15; cdr3_nt: TGTGCCAGCAGTCAGAGCGGGCAGGTTAATTCACCCCTCCACTTT; cdr3_aa: CASSQSGQVNSPLHF
j_call: TRBJ1-1; clone_size: NA; d_call: TRBD1; v_call: TRBV5-1; cdr3_length: 15; cdr3_nt: TGCGCCAGCAGCTTGGCCCCAGGGGGAATTGAAGGAGCTTTCTTT; cdr3_aa: CASSLAPGGIEGAFF
j_call: TRBJ1-3; clone_size: once; d_call: NA; v_call: TRBV2; cdr3_length: 14; cdr3_nt: TGTGCCAGCAGTGTGGCCAGCTCTGGAAACACCATATATTTT; cdr3_aa: CASSVASSGNTIYF
j_call: TRBJ1-2; clone_size: NA; d_call: TRBD1; v_call: TRBV7-9; cdr3_length: 12; cdr3_nt: TGTGCCAGCCAGGGGGCGGACTATGGCTACACCTTC; cdr3_aa: CASQGADYGYTF
j_call: TRBJ1-5; clone_size: NA; d_call: TRBD1; v_call: TRBV19; cdr3_length: 14; cdr3_nt: TGTGCCAGTAGTAACTACAGGGGTTCTCAGCCCCAGCATTTT; cdr3_aa: CASSNYRGSQPQHF
j_call: TRBJ2-7; clone_size: NA; d_call: TRBD2; v_call: TRBV7-6; cdr3_length: 18; cdr3_nt: TGTGCCAGCAGCGGGGGCCTAGCGGGAGGGCCGGGAACCTACGAGCAGTACTTC; cdr3_aa: CASSGGLAGGPGTYEQYF
j_call: TRBJ1-1; clone_size: once; d_call: NA; v_call: TRBV28; cdr3_length: 15; cdr3_nt: TGTGCCAGCAGTGCTTCAGGCAGCCTGAACACTGAAGCTTTCTTT; cdr3_aa: CASSASGSLNTEAFF
j_call: TRBJ2-1; clone_size: NA; d_call: TRBD2; v_call: TRBV7-9; cdr3_length: 16; cdr3_nt: TGTGCCAGCAGGGAGAGCGGGATACCCTCCTACAATGAGCAGTTCTTC; cdr3_aa: CASRESGIPSYNEQFF
j_call: TRBJ2-6; clone_size: NA; d_call: TRBD1; v_call: TRBV7-6; cdr3_length: 17; cdr3_nt: TGTGCCAGCAGCTCCGGGACAGGCCCCTCTGGGGCCAACGTCCTGACTTTC; cdr3_aa: CASSSGTGPSGANVLTF
j_call: TRBJ1-1; clone_size: once; d_call: NA; v_call: TRBV5-1; cdr3_length: 14; cdr3_nt: TGCGCCAGCAGCACCCAGGGGATCGGCACTGAAGCTTTCTTT; cdr3_aa: CASSTQGIGTEAFF
j_call: TRBJ2-3; clone_size: NA; d_call: NA; v_call: TRBV29-1; cdr3_length: 14; cdr3_nt: TGCAGCGGCAAAACCGGGACTAGCACAGATACGCAGTATTTT; cdr3_aa: CSGKTGTSTDTQYF
j_call: TRBJ2-3; clone_size: once; d_call: TRBD2; v_call: TRBV7-6; cdr3_length: 15; cdr3_nt: TGTGCCAGCAGCCACATAAGCGGGGGGAGGGATACGCAGTATTTT; cdr3_aa: CASSHISGGRDTQYF
j_call: TRBJ2-3; clone_size: NA; d_call: NA; v_call: TRBV7-8; cdr3_length: 14; cdr3_nt: TGTGCCAGCAGCTTAGATCGGGGATCAGATACGCAGTATTTT; cdr3_aa: CASSLDRGSDTQYF
j_call: TRBJ1-1; clone_size: NA; d_call: TRBD1; v_call: TRBV5-1; cdr3_length: 14; cdr3_nt: TGCGCCAGCAGCTTGCCTACAGGGGACACTGAAGCTTTCTTT; cdr3_aa: CASSLPTGDTEAFF
j_call: TRBJ1-3; clone_size: NA; d_call: NA; v_call: TRBV7-9; cdr3_length: 15; cdr3_nt: TGTGCCAGCAGCTTTGGGAGGAGATCTGGAAACACCATATATTTT; cdr3_aa: CASSFGRRSGNTIYF
j_call: TRBJ2-3; clone_size: NA; d_call: NA; v_call: TRBV28; cdr3_length: 20; cdr3_nt: TGTGCCAGCAGTTCATCCCAACGAGGGTCACGCAGAGCTAGCACAGATACGCAGTATTTT; cdr3_aa: CASSSSQRGSRRASTDTQYF
j_call: TRBJ2-7; clone_size: NA; d_call: NA; v_call: TRBV2; cdr3_length: 13; cdr3_nt: TGTGCCAGCAGTTCCGTCCCCTCCTACGAGCAGTACTTC; cdr3_aa: CASSSVPSYEQYF
j_call: TRBJ1-2; clone_size: NA; d_call: TRBD1; v_call: TRBV6-5; cdr3_length: 11; cdr3_nt: TGTGCCAGCTTCGCAGGGGGCGGCTACACCTTC; cdr3_aa: CASFAGGGYTF
j_call: TRBJ2-5; clone_size: NA; d_call: TRBD1; v_call: TRBV5-1; cdr3_length: 15; cdr3_nt: TGCGCCAGCAGCACGGGGGACAGGGTGACAGAGACCCAGTACTTC; cdr3_aa: CASSTGDRVTETQYF
j_call: TRBJ2-7; clone_size: NA; d_call: NA; v_call: TRBV12-3/TRBV12-4; cdr3_length: 13; cdr3_nt: TGTGCCAGCAGTCCAGGGTCAATAAACACACAGTACTTC; cdr3_aa: CASSPGSINTQYF
j_call: TRBJ2-7; clone_size: NA; d_call: NA; v_call: TRBV12-3/TRBV12-4; cdr3_length: 12; cdr3_nt: TGTGCCAGCAGTTTATCGGTCGGCGAGCAGTACTTC; cdr3_aa: CASSLSVGEQYF
j_call: TRBJ2-1; clone_size: once; d_call: NA; v_call: TRBV5-4; cdr3_length: 16; cdr3_nt: TGTGCCAGCAGCCTGGTTGCGGCAGACCTGTACAATGAGCAGTTCTTC; cdr3_aa: CASSLVAADLYNEQFF
j_call: TRBJ1-1; clone_size: NA; d_call: NA; v_call: TRBV19; cdr3_length: 17; cdr3_nt: TGTGCCAGTACCGCATCGGGAGCCCATCGAATGAACACTGAAGCTTTCTTT; cdr3_aa: CASTASGAHRMNTEAFF
j_call: TRBJ2-6; clone_size: NA; d_call: NA; v_call: TRBV5-1; cdr3_length: 16; cdr3_nt: TGCGCCAGCAGCTTGTCCCCGGGATCTGGGGCCAACGTCCTGACTTTC; cdr3_aa: CASSLSPGSGANVLTF